Below, 24 T cell receptor beta chains from the same sample are listed, as sequenced in a study of blood T cell repertoires in COVID-19 (dated by TCRdb to 2018 to 2021). The protocol used for the library was the immunoSEQ multiplex PCR assay. TCRdb re-hosts the immuneACCESS table, in-frame sequences only. Its copies lack some clones; in the studies checked, an unresolved V gene accounts for under half of them, and the cause for the rest is not known. The sample table contains around 100,000 clones; only one count was recorded for 70% to 80% of them. The ten largest clones take up less than 35% of the sample. Input material: peripheral blood. Receptors originate from a man in his 70s with active or convalescent COVID-19.

The chain combines TRBV7-9 with TRBJ2-3; TRBD1 aligns across 9 bases. This CDR3 is 15 amino acids long. Germline CDR1 reads SEHNR; CDR2 reads FQNEAQ (reference sequence). V was clipped by 5 bases and J by 5 bases; unmatched bases: 8. Here the CDR3 reads CASSQGTGHEDTQYF. The DNA of the CDR3 is TGTGCCAGCAGCCAGGGGACAGGGCATGAAGATACGCAGTATTTT.

By share of the sample, this clone is medium-sized. The V gene is TRBV9, the J gene TRBJ2-1; 7 bases match TRBD2. This CDR3 is built from 16 residues. Germline CDR1 reads SGDLS; CDR2 reads YYNGEE. V was pared by 4 bases and J by 6 bases, with 13 bases of the junction left unmatched. CDR3 bases: TGTGCCAGCAGCAGCGGGACGACGCTAATTTTCAATGAGCAGTTCTTC. This translates into CASSSGTTLIFNEQFF.

V and J are TRBV19 and TRBJ1-4; perhaps TRBD1 as D (5 bases). This CDR3 spans 14 amino acids. Trimming removed 4 bases from V and 8 bases from J, with 14 bases in between. Germline CDR1 reads LNHDA; CDR2 reads SQIVND (reference sequence). CDR3: CASSNHAGEEKLFF. CDR3 in DNA: TGTGCCAGTAGTAATCACGCGGGGGAAGAAAAACTGTTTTTT.

The chain recombines TRBV20-1 with TRBJ1-6, with D perhaps TRBD1 (6 bases). Germline loops: CDR1 DFQATT, CDR2 SNEGSKA (reference sequence). Trimming left V 3 bases short and J 7 bases short, with 16 bases between. The CDR3 is made up of 15 amino acids. CDR3 bases: TGCAGTGCTAGTTTGGGGCAGGGGCAGAATTCACCCCTCCACTTT. Translated, it gives CSASLGQGQNSPLHF.

This chain connects TRBV21-1 to TRBJ1-1. TRBV21-1 is labeled a pseudogene. This CDR3 spans 12 amino acids. The CDR3 loop is CASSGGVTEAFF. The CDR3, as DNA: TGTGCCAGCTCCGGCGGGGTGACTGAAGCTTTCTTT.

This rearrangement joins TRBV7-2 to TRBJ2-3; the D gene is possibly TRBD2 (6 bases). V was cut by 0 bases and J by 2 bases, with 9 bases left in between. The germline V gene has CDR1 SGHTA and CDR2 FQGNSA. The CDR3 has 15 residues. The DNA of the CDR3 is TGTGCCAGCAGCTTAGCTCCGGGAGACACAGATACGCAGTATTTT. Protein product: CASSLAPGDTDTQYF.

The chain employs TRBV7-6 and TRBJ2-7; 7 bases are a match to TRBD1. From germline, CDR1 is SGHVS and CDR2 FNYEAQ. The CDR3 extends over 15 amino acids. Trimming at V came to 4 bases and at J to 0 bases, leaving 6 bases not matched to a gene. CDR3 sequence: CASSSGTASSYEQYF. CDR3 sequence (DNA): TGTGCCAGCAGCTCCGGGACAGCAAGCTCCTACGAGCAGTACTTC.

The rearrangement links TRBV10-3 to TRBJ1-1, with 10 bases fitting TRBD1. CDR1 ENHRY and CDR2 SYGVKD come from the germline V gene. This CDR3 region has 13 residues. The J segment lost 3 bases and the V segment lost 7 bases, leaving 2 bases of the junction unmatched. The CDR3 DNA is TGTGCCATCAAAGGACAGGGGGACACTGAAGCTTTCTTT. Residues: CAIKGQGDTEAFF.

This chain connects TRBV7-2 to TRBJ1-1; D may be TRBD1 (5 bases). Germline CDR1 is SGHTA and CDR2 is FQGNSA. The V and J ends lost 5 bases and 0 bases respectively, with 13 bases between them. The CDR3 extends over 15 amino acids. The CDR3 spells CASSPLAGMNTEAFF. DNA for the CDR3: TGTGCCAGCAGCCCCTTAGCAGGGATGAACACTGAAGCTTTCTTT.

The J gene is TRBJ1-1, the V gene TRBV7-2; TRBD1 matches at 9 bases. The CDR3 is 16 residues long. Per germline, CDR1 SGHTA and CDR2 FQGNSA. V shed 5 bases, J shed 0 bases, and the junction held 7 bases outside the gene matches. Here the CDR3 reads CASSPQGQGLNTEAFF. In nucleotides, the CDR3 is TGTGCCAGCAGCCCCCAGGGACAGGGCTTGAACACTGAAGCTTTCTTT. The variable domain in full, completed from reference TRBV7-2 and TRBJ1-1, reads GAGVSQSPSNKVTEKGKDVELRCDPISGHTALYWYRQSLGQGLEFLIYFQGNSAPDKSGLPSDRFSAERTGGSVSTLTIQRTQQEDSAVYLCASSPQGQGLNTEAFFGQGTRLTVV.

The chain carries TRBV6-6 and TRBJ2-7; weak D call: TRBD1 (5 bases). V was cut by 2 bases and J by 5 bases, with 16 bases left in between. Germline V gene lookup returns CDR1 MNHNY and CDR2 SVGAGI (reference sequence). The CDR3 consists of 15 residues. The CDR3 is CASSYTLGEWNEQYF. The CDR3 nucleotides are TGTGCCAGCAGTTACACCCTAGGGGAATGGAACGAGCAGTACTTC.

This clone showed up many times. V usage is TRBV19 and J usage is TRBJ2-1; weak D call: TRBD2 (6 bases). This CDR3 is built from 15 residues. In germline, CDR1 is LNHDA, CDR2 SQIVND (reference sequence). Trimming pared 4 bases from V and 8 bases from J, leaving 18 bases between. The CDR3 sequence: CASSNWRGRRYEQFF. Written as DNA, the CDR3 is TGTGCCAGTAGTAACTGGCGGGGAAGGCGGTATGAGCAGTTCTTC.

This rearrangement joins TRBV27 to TRBJ1-2; TRBD1 matches at 10 bases. Germline V CDR1 and CDR2: MNHEY, SMNVEV (reference sequence). Trimming took 6 bases from V and 7 from J; bases not matched to a gene: 17. This CDR3 has 17 amino acids. Here the CDR3 DNA reads TGTGCCAGCAGCCTAAGTATTGGAGACAGGGGGCCACTTGGCTACACCTTC. Encoded protein: CASSLSIGDRGPLGYTF.

The chain is built from TRBV5-1 and TRBJ2-5; 9 bases are a match to TRBD1. This CDR3 spans 15 amino acids. Germline lookup yields CDR1 SGHRS and CDR2 YFSETQ. J gave up 0 bases and V 4 bases, and 4 bases lay outside the gene matches. CDR3 in amino acids: CASSPGQGNQETQYF. The CDR3 DNA sequence: TGCGCCAGCAGCCCCGGACAGGGGAACCAAGAGACCCAGTACTTC.

The chain has TRBV5-4 and TRBJ2-5; a possible D gene is TRBD1 (5 bases). Trimming left V 4 bases short and J 2 bases short, with 15 bases between. The CDR3 consists of 15 residues. CDR1 and CDR2 from the germline V gene are SGHNT and YYREEE (reference sequence). Here the CDR3 DNA reads TGTGCCAGCAGCCTCCCCAGGACATCTCAAGAGACCCAGTACTTC. Translated, it gives CASSLPRTSQETQYF.

V gene TRBV27 combines with J gene TRBJ2-7, with 14 bases fitting TRBD2. J lost 7 bases, V lost 3 bases, and 11 bases had no gene match. Germline CDR1 and CDR2: MNHEY and SMNVEV (reference sequence). The CDR3 consists of 17 residues. The CDR3 here is CASSFGTSGGARGEQYF. CDR3 in DNA: TGTGCCAGCAGTTTTGGGACTAGCGGGGGCGCCCGGGGTGAGCAGTACTTC.

The chain recombines TRBV28 with TRBJ2-7; 12 bases match TRBD1. Germline assignment: CDR1 MDHEN and CDR2 SYDVKM. The CDR3 runs 17 residues. V shed 4 bases, J shed 3 bases, and the junction held 10 bases outside the gene matches. Here the CDR3 DNA reads TGTGCCAGCAGTTCGGGGACAGGGGGCGGGAGAAACTACGAGCAGTACTTC. This codes for CASSSGTGGGRNYEQYF.

The V and J genes are TRBV6-4 and TRBJ1-2; D gene uncertain. The germline V gene has CDR1 MRHNA and CDR2 SNTAGT. V lost 4 bases and J 4 bases, leaving 7 bases between the germline ends. The CDR3 covers 12 residues. CDR3 bases: TGTGCCAGCAGTGGAGCAGGCTATGGCTACACCTTC. This gives the protein CASSGAGYGYTF.

The chain links TRBV6-2 or TRBV6-3 to TRBJ2-3; D remains ambiguous. Deletions cut 0 bases from V and 0 bases from J, with 4 bases between. Per germline, CDR1 MNHEY and CDR2 SVGEGT. The CDR3 totals 14 residues. The CDR3 protein is CASSYSTSTDTQYF. The DNA for the CDR3 is TGTGCCAGCAGTTACTCGACTAGCACAGATACGCAGTATTTT.

The chain carries TRBV11-2 and TRBJ2-3, with 10 bases that match TRBD2. CDR1 is SGHAT, CDR2 FQNNGV, per germline. The trim removed 0 bases at V and 6 bases at J, leaving 3 bases unmatched. The CDR3 runs 15 residues. The CDR3 region has the DNA TGTGCCAGCAGCTTAGATAAAGCGGGAGGGGATACGCAGTATTTT. Translating it yields CASSLDKAGGDTQYF.

This clone appeared a single time. V is TRBV7-2 and J is TRBJ1-5, with unresolved D. Trimming took off 2 bases at V and 7 bases at J, with 6 bases between the two ends. Germline V lookup: CDR1 SGHTA, CDR2 FQGNSA. The CDR3 runs 12 residues. The CDR3, as DNA: TGTGCCAGCAGCTTATGGCCCCAGCCCCAGCATTTT. Residues: CASSLWPQPQHF.

The chain has TRBV3-1 (or the pseudogene TRBV3-2) and TRBJ2-2; 13 bases map to TRBD2. The CDR3 is 18 residues long. J lost 6 bases, V lost 1 base, and 8 bases had no gene match. Germline loops: CDR1 LGHDT, CDR2 YNNKEL (reference sequence). The CDR3 bases are TGTGCCAGCAGCCAAGGGACTAGCGGGAGATTGGGGGCCGGGGAGCTGTTTTTT. It yields the protein CASSQGTSGRLGAGELFF.

This rearrangement joins TRBV7-2 to TRBJ2-7; 10 bases line up with TRBD2. The CDR3 runs to 14 residues. CDR1 and CDR2 from the germline V gene are SGHTA and FQGNSA. After removal of 5 bases from V and 5 bases from J, the junction contained 6 bases not matched to a gene. CDR3 sequence (DNA): TGTGCCAGCAGCCTAACTAGCGGGGTCGACGAGCAGTACTTC. Translating gives CASSLTSGVDEQYF.

The gene calls are TRBV4-1 and TRBJ1-2, with D hard to call. V lost 3 bases, J lost 6 bases, and 5 bases lay in between. The CDR3 has 11 amino acids. Germline loops: CDR1 MGHRA, CDR2 YSYEKL. CDR3 loop: CASSQANGYTF. The CDR3 DNA reads TGCGCCAGCAGCCAGGCCAATGGCTACACCTTC.